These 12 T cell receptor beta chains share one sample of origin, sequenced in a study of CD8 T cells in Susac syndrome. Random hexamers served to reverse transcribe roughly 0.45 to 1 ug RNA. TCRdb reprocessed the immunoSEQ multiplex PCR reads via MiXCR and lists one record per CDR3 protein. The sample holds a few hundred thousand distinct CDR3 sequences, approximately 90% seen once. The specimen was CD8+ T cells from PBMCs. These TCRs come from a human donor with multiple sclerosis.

The CDR3 nucleotides read TGCAGCGTTTGGGACATACACACCCAGCATGAGCAGTTCTTC. Its protein is CSVWDIHTQHEQFF. The V and J genes are TRBV29-1 and TRBJ2-1, with D possibly TRBD1 on 6 matching bases. This CDR3 is built from 14 residues. V lost 5 bases and J lost 8, with 19 bases in between. Germline CDR1 SQVTM, CDR2 ANQGSEA.

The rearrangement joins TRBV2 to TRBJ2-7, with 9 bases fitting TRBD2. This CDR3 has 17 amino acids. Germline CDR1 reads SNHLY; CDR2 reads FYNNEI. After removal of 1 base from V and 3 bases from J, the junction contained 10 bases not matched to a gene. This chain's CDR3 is CASSEGGASGGIYEQYF. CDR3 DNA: TGTGCCAGCAGTGAAGGAGGAGCGAGCGGGGGGATCTACGAGCAGTACTTC.

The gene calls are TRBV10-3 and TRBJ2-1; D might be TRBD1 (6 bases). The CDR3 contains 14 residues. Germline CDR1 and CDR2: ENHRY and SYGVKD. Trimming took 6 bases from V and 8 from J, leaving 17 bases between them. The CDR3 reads CAIRQRTAQDEQFF. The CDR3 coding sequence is TGTGCCATCAGACAACGGACAGCCCAGGATGAGCAGTTCTTC.

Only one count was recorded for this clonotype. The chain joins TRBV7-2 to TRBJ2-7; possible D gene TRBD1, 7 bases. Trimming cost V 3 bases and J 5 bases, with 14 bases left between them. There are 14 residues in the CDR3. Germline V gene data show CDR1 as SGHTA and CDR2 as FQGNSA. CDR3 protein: CASSFSGGLHEQYF. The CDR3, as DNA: TGTGCCAGCAGCTTCTCAGGGGGGCTCCACGAGCAGTACTTC.

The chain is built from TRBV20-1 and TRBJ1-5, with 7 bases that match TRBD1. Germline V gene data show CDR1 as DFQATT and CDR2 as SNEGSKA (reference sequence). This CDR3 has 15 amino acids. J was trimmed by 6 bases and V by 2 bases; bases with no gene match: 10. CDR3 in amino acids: CSARSAGGGSQPQHF. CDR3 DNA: TGCAGTGCTAGATCTGCAGGGGGTGGGAGTCAGCCCCAGCATTTT.

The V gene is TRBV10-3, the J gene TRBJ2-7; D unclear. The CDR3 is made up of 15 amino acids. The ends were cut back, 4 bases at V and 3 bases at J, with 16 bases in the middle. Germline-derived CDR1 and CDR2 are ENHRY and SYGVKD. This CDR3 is CAISVWTENRYEQYF. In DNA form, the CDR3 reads TGTGCCATCAGTGTCTGGACGGAAAATCGCTACGAGCAGTACTTC.

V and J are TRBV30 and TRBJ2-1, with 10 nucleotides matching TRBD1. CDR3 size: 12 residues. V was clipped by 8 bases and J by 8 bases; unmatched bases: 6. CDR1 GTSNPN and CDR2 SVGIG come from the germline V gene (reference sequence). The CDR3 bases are TGTGCCAGACAGGGGGCGCGTGATGAGCAGTTCTTC. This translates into CARQGARDEQFF.

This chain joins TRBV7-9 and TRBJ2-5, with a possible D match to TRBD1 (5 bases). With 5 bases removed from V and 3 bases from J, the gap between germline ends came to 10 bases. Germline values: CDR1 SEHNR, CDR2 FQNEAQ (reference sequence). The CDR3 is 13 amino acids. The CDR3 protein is CASSPDTEETQYF. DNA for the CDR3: TGTGCCAGCAGCCCGGACACAGAAGAGACCCAGTACTTC. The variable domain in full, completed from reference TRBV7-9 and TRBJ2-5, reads DTGVSQNPRHKITKRGQNVTFRCDPISEHNRLYWYRQTLGQGPEFLTYFQNEAQLEKSRLLSDRFSAERPKGSFSTLEIQRTEQGDSAMYLCASSPDTEETQYFGPGTRLLVL.

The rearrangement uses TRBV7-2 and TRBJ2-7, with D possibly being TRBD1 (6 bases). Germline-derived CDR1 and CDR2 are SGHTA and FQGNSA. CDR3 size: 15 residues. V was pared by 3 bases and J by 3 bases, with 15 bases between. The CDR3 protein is CASSFQDRSRYEQYF. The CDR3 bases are TGTGCCAGCAGCTTTCAAGACAGGAGCCGCTACGAGCAGTACTTC. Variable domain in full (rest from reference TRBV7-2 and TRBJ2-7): GAGVSQSPSNKVTEKGKDVELRCDPISGHTALYWYRQSLGQGLEFLIYFQGNSAPDKSGLPSDRFSAERTGGSVSTLTIQRTQQEDSAVYLCASSFQDRSRYEQYFGPGTRLTVT.

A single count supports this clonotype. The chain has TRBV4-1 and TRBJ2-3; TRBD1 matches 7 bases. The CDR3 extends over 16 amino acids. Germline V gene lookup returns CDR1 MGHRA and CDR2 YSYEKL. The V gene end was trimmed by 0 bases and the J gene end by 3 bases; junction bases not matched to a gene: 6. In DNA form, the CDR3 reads TGCGCCAGCAGCCAAGAAGGGACAGCTGGGACAGATACGCAGTATTTT. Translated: CASSQEGTAGTDTQYF.

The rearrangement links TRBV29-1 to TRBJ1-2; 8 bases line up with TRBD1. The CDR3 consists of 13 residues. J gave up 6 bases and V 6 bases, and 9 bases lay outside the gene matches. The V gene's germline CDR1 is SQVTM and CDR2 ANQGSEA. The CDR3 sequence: CSVPPGQENGYTF. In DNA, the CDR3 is TGCAGCGTGCCACCGGGACAGGAAAATGGCTACACCTTC.

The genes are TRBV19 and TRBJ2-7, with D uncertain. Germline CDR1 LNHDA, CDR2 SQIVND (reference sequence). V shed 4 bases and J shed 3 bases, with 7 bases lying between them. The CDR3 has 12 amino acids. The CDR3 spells CASSSPLYEQYF. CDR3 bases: TGTGCCAGTAGTAGCCCCCTCTACGAGCAGTACTTC. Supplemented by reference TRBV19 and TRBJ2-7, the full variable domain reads DGGITQSPKYLFRKEGQNVTLSCEQNLNHDAMYWYRQDPGQGLRLIYYSQIVNDFQKGDIAEGYSVSREKKESFPLTVTSAQKNPTAFYLCASSSPLYEQYFGPGTRLTVT.